This T cell receptor beta chain was observed in a study of T cell responses to AZD1222 COVID-19 vaccine. Germline V gene lookup returns CDR1 LNHDA and CDR2 SQIVND (reference sequence). V lost 7 bases, J lost 3 bases, and 18 bases lay in between. This CDR3 has 15 amino acids. Sequenced by immunoSEQ multiplex PCR; TCRdb stores in-frame clones only, minus some. Among 90,000 to 150,000 clones, approximately 90% were seen once, and the ten largest hold around 4%. This specimen consisted of peripheral blood, obtained 28 days after the second AZD1222 dose. This TCR came from an adult who received the AZD1222 COVID-19 vaccine. V is TRBV19 and J is TRBJ1-1; a possible D gene is TRBD1 (6 bases). The DNA of the CDR3 is TGTGCCAGTAACTATTTGGGGGCTAAGGACACTGAAGCTTTCTTT. Translating gives CASNYLGAKDTEAFF.